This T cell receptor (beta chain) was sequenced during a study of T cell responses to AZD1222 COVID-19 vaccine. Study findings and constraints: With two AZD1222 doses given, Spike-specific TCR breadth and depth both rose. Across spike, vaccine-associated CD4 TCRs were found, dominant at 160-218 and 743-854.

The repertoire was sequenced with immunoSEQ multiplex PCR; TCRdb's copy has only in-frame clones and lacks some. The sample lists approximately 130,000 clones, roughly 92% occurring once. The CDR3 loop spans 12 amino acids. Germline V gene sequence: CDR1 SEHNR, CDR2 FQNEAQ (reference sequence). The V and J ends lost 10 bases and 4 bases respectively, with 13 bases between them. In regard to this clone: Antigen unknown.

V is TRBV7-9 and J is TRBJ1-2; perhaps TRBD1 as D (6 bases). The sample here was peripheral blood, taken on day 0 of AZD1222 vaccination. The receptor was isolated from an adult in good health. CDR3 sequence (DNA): TGTGCCACCCATCGGGGGGCCTATGGCTACACCTTC. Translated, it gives CATHRGAYGYTF. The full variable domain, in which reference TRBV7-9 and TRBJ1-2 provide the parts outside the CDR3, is DTGVSQNPRHKITKRGQNVTFRCDPISEHNRLYWYRQTLGQGPEFLTYFQNEAQLEKSRLLSDRFSAERPKGSFSTLEIQRTEQGDSAMYLCATHRGAYGYTFGSGTRLTVV.